Below, 18 T cell receptor beta chains from the same sample are listed, as sequenced in a study of PD-L1 blockade in urothelial cancer. This table comes from immunoSEQ multiplex PCR, and its TCRdb copy is limited to in-frame clones, with some not included. This table holds 35,000 or so clones, around 88% found once. Source: PBMCs, taken around atezolizumab (anti-PD-L1) treatment. These TCRs come from a man aged 60 to 69 with urothelial cancer.

The gene calls are TRBV7-9 and TRBJ2-7, with D maybe TRBD1 (5 bases). This CDR3 has 14 amino acids. Germline-derived CDR1 and CDR2 are SEHNR and FQNEAQ (reference sequence). V gave up 6 bases and J gave up 2 bases, with 14 bases separating them. This CDR3 reads CASSRQGVAYEQYF. The CDR3 nucleotides are TGTGCCAGCAGTCGGCAGGGTGTGGCCTACGAGCAGTACTTC.

The chain has TRBV10-2 and TRBJ2-7; 10 nucleotides agree with TRBD1. The germline V gene has CDR1 WSHSY and CDR2 SAAADI. The V segment lost 6 bases and the J segment 10 bases; nucleotides outside the gene matches: 9. This CDR3 spans 13 amino acids. The CDR3 loop reads CASSPGQGGIQYF. The CDR3 DNA sequence: TGCGCCAGCAGCCCTGGACAGGGGGGAATACAGTACTTC.

The genes are TRBV20-1 and TRBJ2-3; D remains unclear. CDR1 and CDR2 (germline): DFQATT, SNEGSKA (reference sequence). V lost 5 bases and J lost 4, with 7 bases in between. The CDR3 totals 11 residues. As DNA, the CDR3 is TGCAGTGCTCCTTTTCCAGATACGCAGTATTTT. The encoded protein is CSAPFPDTQYF.

Only one count was recorded for this clone. The chain is built from TRBV18 and TRBJ2-3; 10 positions match TRBD2. V was clipped by 2 bases and J by 6 bases; unmatched bases: 5. CDR3 length equals 15 residues. Germline V gene sequence: CDR1 KGHSH, CDR2 LQKENI. The CDR3 sequence: CASSPASGGADTQYF. CDR3 sequence (DNA): TGTGCCAGCTCACCAGCAAGCGGGGGGGCCGATACGCAGTATTTT.

The V call is TRBV5-6, the J call TRBJ2-1, with D hard to call. The CDR3 has 11 residues. CDR1 and CDR2 from the germline V gene are SGHDT and YYEEEE. V lost 2 bases and J 8 bases, leaving 5 bases between the germline ends. Written as DNA, the CDR3 is TGTGCCAGCAGCTTCAGCGATGAGCAGTTCTTC. Its translation: CASSFSDEQFF.

The V call is TRBV6-5, the J call TRBJ1-4; no definite D call. Germline CDR1 MNHEY, CDR2 SVGAGI. The CDR3 consists of 16 residues. V gave up 2 bases and J gave up 0 bases, with 10 bases separating them. In nucleotides, the CDR3 is TGTGCCAGCAGTTACGCTGGCACCTCAACTAATGAAAAACTGTTTTTT. Its protein is CASSYAGTSTNEKLFF.

The rearrangement uses TRBV11-2 and TRBJ2-3; D gene ambiguous. The V gene's germline CDR1 is SGHAT and CDR2 FQNNGV. This CDR3 is built from 11 residues. The V end was cut by 8 bases, the J end by 3 bases, with 6 bases between. The chain's CDR3 is CASLKTDTQYF. As DNA, the CDR3 is TGTGCCAGCCTAAAGACAGATACGCAGTATTTT. The entire variable domain, with the rest obtained from reference TRBV11-2 and TRBJ2-3, is as follows: EAGVAQSPRYKIIEKRQSVAFWCNPISGHATLYWYQQILGQGPKLLIQFQNNGVVDDSQLPKDRFSAERLKGVDSTLKIQPAKLEDSAVYLCASLKTDTQYFGPGTRLTVL.

This chain links TRBV27 with TRBJ2-7, with 8 bases fitting TRBD1. CDR3 size: 16 residues. Germline CDR1 MNHEY, CDR2 SMNVEV (reference sequence). V lost 4 bases, J lost 3 bases, and 11 bases stayed unmatched. CDR3 DNA sequence: TGTGCCAGCAGTTCCCCCCTCCGGGACAGGAGCTACGAGCAGTACTTC. Translating it yields CASSSPLRDRSYEQYF.

In DNA form, the CDR3 reads TGCGCCAGCAGCCTTACCCTTACTAGCGGGAGTAAAGATGAGCAGTTCTTC. This encodes CASSLTLTSGSKDEQFF. The J gene is TRBJ2-1, the V gene TRBV5-1, with 11 bases lining up with TRBD2. Germline V CDR1 and CDR2: SGHRS, YFSETQ. CDR3 length: 17 residues. V dropped 4 bases and J dropped 8; count of bases not matched to a gene: 14.

V gene TRBV6-1 combines with J gene TRBJ2-1; TRBD1 matches at 7 bases. Per germline, CDR1 MNHNS and CDR2 SASEGT. The CDR3 contains 15 residues. V was pared by 6 bases and J by 8 bases, with 13 bases of the junction left unmatched. The CDR3 DNA reads TGTGCCAGCAGATACGACAGGGTTCTTGAGGATGAGCAGTTCTTC. Translating it yields CASRYDRVLEDEQFF.

V usage is TRBV11-1 and J usage is TRBJ1-6; the match to TRBD1 covers 7 bases. Germline-derived CDR1 and CDR2 are SGHAT and FQDESV (reference sequence). V gave up 1 base and J gave up 10 bases; unmatched junction bases: 7. This CDR3 is built from 15 residues. This CDR3 is CASSLGGQERSPLHF. As DNA, the CDR3 is TGTGCCAGCAGCTTAGGAGGACAGGAAAGATCACCCCTCCACTTT.

There are a few counts of this clone. V is TRBV5-8 and J is TRBJ1-1; 10 nucleotides line up with TRBD1. This CDR3 is 15 amino acids long. Germline trimming cut 3 bases from V and 4 bases from J; bases unmatched to any gene: 6. Germline V gives CDR1 SGHTS, CDR2 YDEGEE. The DNA of the CDR3 is TGTGCCAGCAGCTCCAGACAGGGGGCGAGCACTGAAGCTTTCTTT. This sequence encodes CASSSRQGASTEAFF.

This clone occurred a few times. The gene calls are TRBV5-4 and TRBJ1-4; D remains ambiguous. CDR3 length: 13 residues. The V gene's germline CDR1 is SGHNT and CDR2 YYREEE (reference sequence). Trimming pared 3 bases from V and 4 bases from J, leaving 7 bases between. The DNA for the CDR3 is TGTGCCAGCAGCTCCGAGATTAATGAAAAACTGTTTTTT. Its protein product is CASSSEINEKLFF.

The rearrangement joins TRBV30 to TRBJ2-7, with D perhaps matching TRBD1 (6 bases). Germline-derived CDR1 and CDR2 are GTSNPN and SVGIG (reference sequence). The V and J ends lost 2 bases and 6 bases respectively, with 14 bases between them. The CDR3 loop spans 13 amino acids. The CDR3 bases are TGTGCCTGGAGTTCAACAGGGTGGCGCGAGCAGTACTTC. Residues: CAWSSTGWREQYF.

This clone has just a few counts. CDR3 bases: TGTGCCAGCACTCTTAGCCAAAATCAGCCCCAGCATTTT. This sequence encodes CASTLSQNQPQHF. This chain connects TRBV6-6 to TRBJ1-5; D ambiguous. The CDR3 is 13 amino acids. The germline V and J ends were trimmed by 7 bases and 4 bases, with 11 bases remaining between them. Germline CDR1 reads MNHNY; CDR2 reads SVGAGI (reference sequence).

The chain joins TRBV4-2 to TRBJ2-3; D call uncertain. The V end lost 0 bases, the J end lost 6 bases, and 10 bases lay between the germline ends. CDR1 LGHNA and CDR2 YNFKEQ come from the germline V gene. The length of the CDR3 is 14 residues. The CDR3: CASSQDGSVDTQYF. DNA for the CDR3: TGTGCCAGCAGCCAAGACGGCAGCGTTGATACGCAGTATTTT.

This chain connects TRBV7-2 to TRBJ2-1; D unclear. The CDR3 totals 12 residues. V was trimmed by 5 bases and J by 15 bases, leaving 17 bases between them. CDR1 and CDR2 from the germline V gene are SGHTA and FQGNSA. DNA for the CDR3: TGTGCCAGCAGCAAAACGACTTTGGAACTGTTCTTC. Its protein is CASSKTTLELFF.

The chain links TRBV10-3 to TRBJ2-3, with TRBD2 matching over 13 bases. Trimming cost V 5 bases and J 6 bases; bases outside gene matches: 2. The CDR3 has 14 amino acids. Germline V lookup: CDR1 ENHRY, CDR2 SYGVKD. The CDR3 coding sequence is TGTGCCATCAGTTGGACTAGCGGGAGTGATACGCAGTATTTT. It codes for CAISWTSGSDTQYF.